Presented here are 28 T cell receptor beta chains from one specimen sequenced in a study of blood T cell repertoires in COVID-19 (dated by TCRdb to the early 2020s). Libraries were built with the immunoSEQ multiplex PCR assay. TCRdb holds this immuneACCESS table with in-frame rearrangements only. Some clones are missing; in checked studies, unresolved V genes explain under half, and the rest has no known cause. A total of approximately 50,000 clones appear in this sample, around three quarters of them only once. Roughly 25% of the sample is taken by the ten largest. The sequencing input was peripheral blood. These receptors all come from a man in his 70s with acute or convalescent COVID-19.

This chain connects TRBV2 to TRBJ1-2; 8 bases are shared with TRBD1. The CDR3 loop spans 13 amino acids. With V trimmed by 6 bases and J by 4 bases, 4 bases remained unmatched. CDR1 is SNHLY and CDR2 is FYNNEI in the germline V gene. The CDR3 reads CASRETGAYGYTF. CDR3 in DNA: TGTGCCAGCAGGGAGACAGGGGCCTATGGCTACACCTTC.

The chain carries TRBV6-4 and TRBJ2-2; the match to TRBD1 covers 10 bases. Unmatched junction bases numbered 2, after V lost 4 bases and J lost 3 bases. The CDR3 length is 15 residues. Germline V gene data show CDR1 as MRHNA and CDR2 as SNTAGT. The CDR3 DNA reads TGTGCCAGCAGTGCCGGGACAGGGGACACCGGGGAGCTGTTTTTT. It translates to CASSAGTGDTGELFF.

The chain recombines TRBV5-6 with TRBJ1-2; TRBD1 matches at 7 bases. CDR1 is SGHDT, CDR2 YYEEEE, per germline. V gave up 2 bases and J gave up 4 bases; unmatched junction bases: 5. The CDR3 runs 14 residues. This chain's CDR3 is CASSFTGVFYGYTF. The CDR3 DNA is TGTGCCAGCAGCTTTACAGGGGTCTTCTATGGCTACACCTTC.

The CDR3 region is CASSIDRGLGNTEAFF. DNA of the CDR3: TGTGCCAGTAGTATAGATAGGGGATTGGGGAACACTGAAGCTTTCTTT. V usage is TRBV19 and J usage is TRBJ1-1, with D possibly TRBD1 on 5 matching bases. Germline CDR1 LNHDA, CDR2 SQIVND (reference sequence). V lost 0 bases to trimming and J lost 1 base, with 12 bases between them. The CDR3 is made up of 16 amino acids.

V is TRBV5-3 and J is TRBJ2-7; D may be TRBD1 (6 bases). TRBV5-3 is sorted into the ORF group, with uncertain function. The ends were cut back, 4 bases at V and 6 bases at J, with 20 bases in the middle. CDR3 length equals 15 residues. The CDR3 here is CARSDNREFIREQYF. CDR3 sequence (DNA): TGTGCCAGAAGCGACAACAGGGAGTTTATTCGCGAGCAGTACTTC.

The chain is built from TRBV6-1 and TRBJ2-5; 11 bases agree with TRBD1. Losses at the gene ends were 2 bases for V and 1 base for J; bases not matched to a gene: 3. The germline V gene has CDR1 MNHNS and CDR2 SASEGT. This CDR3 region has 16 residues. CDR3 protein: CASSEYGTGGQETQYF. As DNA, the CDR3 is TGTGCCAGCAGTGAATACGGGACAGGGGGCCAAGAGACCCAGTACTTC.

The chain uses TRBV7-2 and TRBJ2-3; perhaps TRBD2 as D (6 bases). Trimming left V 5 bases short and J 1 base short, with 13 bases between. Germline CDR1 is SGHTA and CDR2 is FQGNSA. This CDR3 spans 15 amino acids. CDR3 coding DNA: TGTGCCAGCAGCCCATGGACTATACGCACAGATACGCAGTATTTT. Its protein product is CASSPWTIRTDTQYF.

The chain uses TRBV5-6 and TRBJ2-7; the D is unclear. The germline V gene encodes CDR1 SGHDT and CDR2 YYEEEE. V was shortened by 1 base and J by 1 base, with 18 bases between the two germline ends. The CDR3 is made up of 17 amino acids. The CDR3 loop is CASSLPKLLGDSYEQYF. The DNA for the CDR3 is TGTGCCAGCAGCTTGCCCAAACTCCTGGGCGATTCCTACGAGCAGTACTTC.

This clone turned up a few times. The genes are TRBV11-2 and TRBJ1-1, with TRBD1 matching 10 bases. Germline V gene sequence: CDR1 SGHAT, CDR2 FQNNGV. The V gene end was trimmed by 1 base and the J gene end by 8 bases; junction bases not matched to a gene: 7. The CDR3 spans 15 residues. CDR3 sequence: CASSLGGTGATEAFF. CDR3 nucleotides: TGTGCCAGCAGCTTAGGCGGGACAGGGGCGACAGAAGCTTTCTTT.

This clone is categorized as medium-sized. The J gene is TRBJ2-6, the V gene TRBV6-5; 7 nucleotides match TRBD1. The V and J ends lost 6 bases and 4 bases, in that order; junction bases with no gene match: 6. CDR3 size: 15 residues. Germline V gene lookup returns CDR1 MNHEY and CDR2 SVGAGI. CDR3 sequence reads: CASSVTGWGANVLTF. The CDR3 DNA is TGTGCCAGCAGCGTGACAGGGTGGGGGGCCAACGTCCTGACTTTC.

Remarks on this clone: One end of the junction is discordant with germline, which a read error may explain. This chain connects TRBV5-1 to TRBJ2-1; 14 bases align to TRBD2. The CDR3 runs to 15 residues. Germline V gene data show CDR1 as SGHRS and CDR2 as YFSETQ. CDR3 residues: CASRLGLAGADEQFF. CDR3 DNA sequence: TGCGCCAGCAGGTTGGGACTAGCGGGAGCCGATGAGCAGTTCTTC.

The chain carries TRBV7-9 and TRBJ2-2; 13 bases fit TRBD2. Germline V gene sequence: CDR1 SEHNR, CDR2 FQNEAQ (reference sequence). CDR3 size: 16 residues. V gave up 5 bases and J gave up 3 bases; unmatched junction bases: 3. CDR3 sequence (DNA): TGTGCCAGCAGCCCAGGACTAGCGGGAGACACCGGGGAGCTGTTTTTT. It specifies CASSPGLAGDTGELFF.

The chain is built from TRBV28 and TRBJ1-1; perhaps TRBD1 as D (6 bases). Trimming removed 6 bases at V and 3 bases at J, with 26 bases between. The CDR3 runs 18 residues. Germline-derived CDR1 and CDR2 are MDHEN and SYDVKM. CDR3 in amino acids: CASRAGAGSRKRDTEAFF. The CDR3 nucleotides are TGTGCCAGCAGGGCGGGGGCCGGATCTAGAAAAAGGGACACTGAAGCTTTCTTT.

The V and J genes are TRBV20-1 and TRBJ2-1; 7 bases map to TRBD1. Germline loops: CDR1 DFQATT, CDR2 SNEGSKA (reference sequence). With 3 bases clipped from V and 3 bases from J, the junction kept 5 bases outside the gene matches. The CDR3 extends over 14 amino acids. The CDR3: CSASRRQGYNEQFF. Written as DNA, the CDR3 is TGCAGTGCTAGTCGCCGACAGGGCTACAATGAGCAGTTCTTC.

V gene TRBV30 combines with J gene TRBJ2-7, with D perhaps TRBD1 (6 bases). The CDR3 runs to 13 residues. Trimming left V 3 bases short and J 3 bases short, with 12 bases between. Per germline, CDR1 GTSNPN and CDR2 SVGIG (reference sequence). This CDR3 is CAWRLQGIYEQYF. In DNA, the CDR3 is TGTGCCTGGAGACTACAGGGCATCTACGAGCAGTACTTC.

CDR3 sequence (DNA): TGTGCCAGCAGCTTTTCGGGGGGGAGGACTAATGAAAAACTGTTTTTT. Translation gives CASSFSGGRTNEKLFF. This sequence joins TRBV7-9 and TRBJ1-4; maybe TRBD1 (5 bases). V was trimmed by 3 bases and J by 2 bases, leaving 13 bases between them. Germline V CDR1 and CDR2: SEHNR, FQNEAQ (reference sequence). CDR3 size: 16 residues.

This clone was observed a handful of times. The rearrangement uses TRBV9 and TRBJ1-4; 8 nucleotides align to TRBD1. V was clipped by 3 bases and J by 8 bases; unmatched bases: 9. Germline CDR1 and CDR2: SGDLS and YYNGEE. This CDR3 contains 15 residues. Here the CDR3 reads CASSGPGQVGEKLFF. The CDR3 DNA is TGTGCCAGCAGCGGACCGGGACAGGTTGGAGAAAAACTGTTTTTT.

This chain's CDR3 is CASSARLAADTQYF. The CDR3 DNA sequence: TGTGCCAGCAGCGCCCGGCTAGCGGCAGATACGCAGTATTTT. The chain combines TRBV11-3 with TRBJ2-3; TRBD2 matches 7 bases. The germline gives CDR1 SGHNT, CDR2 YENEEA. The CDR3 sequence is 14 residues long. The trim removed 5 bases at V and 4 bases at J, leaving 6 bases unmatched. The whole variable domain, filled in from reference TRBV11-3 and TRBJ2-3, reads EAGVVQSPRYKIIEKKQPVAFWCNPISGHNTLYWYLQNLGQGPELLIRYENEEAVDDSQLPKDRFSAERLKGVDSTLKIQPAELGDSAVYLCASSARLAADTQYFGPGTRLTVL.

The chain recombines TRBV6-6 with TRBJ1-1; 8 nucleotides line up with TRBD1. Germline-derived CDR1 and CDR2 are MNHNY and SVGAGI (reference sequence). V gave up 6 bases and J gave up 0 bases; unmatched junction bases: 9. The CDR3 extends over 16 amino acids. The CDR3 DNA follows: TGTGCCAGCAGCCCTACAGGGGGGGAAATGAACACTGAAGCTTTCTTT. It translates to CASSPTGGEMNTEAFF.

This clone was detected only a few times. The genes are TRBV9 and TRBJ2-7; 11 positions match TRBD2. Germline CDR1 SGDLS, CDR2 YYNGEE. V was pared by 0 bases and J by 2 bases, with 7 bases of the junction left unmatched. This CDR3 comprises 17 residues. The CDR3: CASSVGRLAGGTYEQYF. CDR3 in DNA: TGTGCCAGCAGCGTAGGACGGCTAGCGGGGGGTACCTACGAGCAGTACTTC.

The rearrangement joins TRBV5-1 to TRBJ1-4; TRBD1 aligns across 11 bases. V dropped 0 bases and J dropped 8; count of bases not matched to a gene: 6. CDR3 length: 16 amino acids. Per germline, CDR1 SGHRS and CDR2 YFSETQ. Written as DNA, the CDR3 is TGCGCCAGCAGCTTGGAGGGGACAGGGGGTATGGAAAAACTGTTTTTT. This codes for CASSLEGTGGMEKLFF.

The V and J genes are TRBV23-1 and TRBJ1-4, with TRBD1 matching over 9 bases. TRBV23-1 carries the ORF label, with uncertain function. V trimming: 0 bases; J trimming: 3 bases; junction bases outside the gene matches: 11. This CDR3 comprises 19 residues. The CDR3 DNA reads TGCGCCAGCAGTCAATCCCCCCCGGACAGGGGAAAACCTAATGAAAAACTGTTTTTT. Its translation is CASSQSPPDRGKPNEKLFF.

CDR3 nucleotides: TGTGCCAGCAGGGAGGGACAGGGATGGAACGAGCAGTACTTC. This encodes CASREGQGWNEQYF. The gene calls are TRBV6-5 and TRBJ2-7; TRBD1 matches 9 bases. Trimming at V came to 6 bases and at J to 5 bases, leaving 8 bases not matched to a gene. Germline lookup yields CDR1 MNHEY and CDR2 SVGAGI. The CDR3 loop spans 14 amino acids.

This chain links TRBV6-4 with TRBJ2-1; TRBD2 is a possible D gene (5 bases). The V gene's germline CDR1 is MRHNA and CDR2 SNTAGT. This CDR3 spans 13 amino acids. V was pared by 4 bases and J by 6 bases, with 10 bases between. CDR3 nucleotides: TGTGCCAGCAGTGTTGAAGGGAGCAATGAGCAGTTCTTC. Translation gives CASSVEGSNEQFF.

The chain carries TRBV19 and TRBJ2-7; 9 bases are a match to TRBD2. The CDR3 is made up of 16 amino acids. Trimming took 0 bases from V and 4 from J; bases not matched to a gene: 7. In germline, CDR1 is LNHDA, CDR2 SQIVND (reference sequence). CDR3 loop: CASSIDLAREGYEQYF. The CDR3 DNA follows: TGTGCCAGTAGTATAGATCTCGCGCGGGAGGGATACGAGCAGTACTTC.

V usage is TRBV27 and J usage is TRBJ1-2; 8 nucleotides agree with TRBD1. Trimming took 5 bases from V and 4 from J; bases not matched to a gene: 6. In germline, CDR1 is MNHEY, CDR2 SMNVEV (reference sequence). The CDR3 length is 14 residues. The CDR3 DNA reads TGTGCCAGCAGTGAATACAGGGGGTTCTATGGCTACACCTTC. Its translation is CASSEYRGFYGYTF.

The rearrangement uses TRBV5-1 and TRBJ2-2; the match to TRBD2 covers 13 bases. The CDR3 covers 16 residues. The germline V gene has CDR1 SGHRS and CDR2 YFSETQ. The J segment lost 6 bases and the V segment lost 3 bases, leaving 5 bases of the junction unmatched. The CDR3 DNA reads TGCGCCAGCAGCTACCCAGGACTAGCGGGAGCCGGGGAGCTGTTTTTT. Amino acids: CASSYPGLAGAGELFF.

The rearrangement joins TRBV6-1 to TRBJ2-3, with 10 nucleotides matching TRBD2. Germline CDR1 MNHNS, CDR2 SASEGT. The CDR3 is 16 residues long. Trimming at V came to 1 base and at J to 4 bases, leaving 5 bases not matched to a gene. As DNA, the CDR3 is TGTGCCAGCAGTGAAGAAAAGAGCGGGAGGGCAGATACGCAGTATTTT. Its translation: CASSEEKSGRADTQYF.